These T cell receptor beta chains were read from a single sample in a study of control samples from healthy donors and cancer patients. Assay: immunoSEQ multiplex PCR; the TCRdb copy retains only in-frame clones and omits some. The sample consists of about 140,000 clones, around 90% of them appearing once. The sequenced sample was blood. All receptors come from a man aged 25-45 years in good health. The CDR3 runs from the conserved cysteine through the conserved F or W. A D gene is named only where the DNA matches it firmly. For some rows the clone size is stated as once, few or many, or as a class when expanded; others skip it.

NA,TRBJ2-7,TRBV7-8,TRBD2,CASSSVAGGFHEQYF,TGTGCCAGCAGCTCGGTAGCGGGAGGGTTTCACGAGCAGTACTTC
once,TRBJ2-7,TRBV6-2/TRBV6-3,TRBD2,CASSHLRAGVYEQYF,TGTGCCAGCAGTCATTTGAGAGCGGGAGTTTACGAGCAGTACTTC
NA,TRBJ2-3,TRBV28,NA,CASSLDSLGTQYF,TGTGCCAGCAGTTTAGATTCGCTCGGTACGCAGTATTTT
NA,TRBJ2-1,TRBV6-5,TRBD2,CATGGLIGNEQFF,TGTGCCACCGGGGGACTAATCGGCAATGAGCAGTTCTTC
NA,TRBJ1-1,TRBV2,NA,CASSGTEAFF,TGTGCCAGCAGCGGGACAGAAGCTTTCTTT
few,TRBJ2-3,TRBV2,NA,CASRRGPSTDTQYF,TGTGCCAGCAGAAGGGGACCGAGCACAGATACGCAGTATTTT
NA,TRBJ2-2,TRBV27,NA,CASSLEQYTGELFF,TGTGCCAGCAGTTTAGAACAGTACACCGGGGAGCTGTTTTTT
NA,TRBJ1-1,TRBV19,NA,CASSIGRYTEAFF,TGTGCCAGTAGTATCGGACGGTACACTGAAGCTTTCTTT
NA,TRBJ1-3,TRBV7-9,NA,CASSLAVVSGNTIYF,TGTGCCAGCAGCTTAGCGGTAGTCTCTGGAAACACCATATATTTT
NA,TRBJ2-6,TRBV5-1,TRBD1,CASSLTRGSSGANVLTF,TGCGCCAGCAGCTTAACCAGGGGGAGCTCTGGGGCCAACGTCCTGACTTTC
NA,TRBJ1-2,TRBV14,NA,CASSTGQGIYGYTF,TGTGCCAGCAGTACGGGCCAGGGTATCTATGGCTACACCTTC
NA,TRBJ2-1,TRBV27,TRBD2,CASSLSAAGFSYNEQFF,TGTGCCAGCAGTTTATCCGCAGCGGGGTTCTCCTACAATGAGCAGTTCTTC
NA,TRBJ2-6,TRBV7-3,NA,CASSLTGAGANVLTF,TGTGCCAGCAGCTTAACAGGGGCTGGGGCCAACGTCCTGACTTTC
NA,TRBJ2-5,TRBV6-5,TRBD2,CASSYTSGSGETQYF,TGTGCCAGCAGTTATACTAGCGGGAGTGGAGAGACCCAGTACTTC
NA,TRBJ2-1,TRBV11-2,NA,CASSLDLGSYNEQFF,TGTGCCAGCAGCCTAGACTTAGGCTCCTACAATGAGCAGTTCTTC
NA,TRBJ2-7,TRBV28,TRBD1,CASTGTGTGVEEQYF,TGTGCCAGCACGGGGACTGGGACAGGGGTTGAAGAGCAGTACTTC
NA,TRBJ2-7,TRBV28,TRBD2,CASRGRTSLYEQYF,TGTGCCAGCAGAGGTCGGACTAGCTTGTACGAGCAGTACTTC
NA,TRBJ2-1,TRBV12-3/TRBV12-4,NA,CASSWGGITQFF,TGTGCCAGCAGTTGGGGCGGGATAACGCAGTTCTTC
NA,TRBJ1-1,TRBV28,TRBD1,CASRRTGLTEAFF,TGTGCCAGCAGGAGGACAGGGCTCACTGAAGCTTTCTTT
NA,TRBJ1-6,TRBV7-9,TRBD1,CASSLVIAGQGYSPLHF,TGTGCCAGCAGCTTAGTAATTGCGGGACAGGGTTATTCACCCCTCCACTTT
NA,TRBJ2-5,TRBV7-9,TRBD2,CAGSSSGNRETQYF,TGTGCCGGGTCGTCTAGCGGCAATAGAGAGACCCAGTACTTC
NA,TRBJ2-1,TRBV6-2/TRBV6-3,TRBD1,CASSYARDRGTYNEQFF,TGTGCCAGCAGTTACGCCAGGGACAGGGGGACCTACAATGAGCAGTTCTTC
NA,TRBJ2-5,TRBV7-2,NA,CASSALQETQYF,TGTGCCAGCAGCGCCCTGCAAGAGACCCAGTACTTC
NA,TRBJ2-1,TRBV5-1,TRBD2,CASRTSGPSYNEQFF,TGCGCCAGCAGGACTAGCGGACCCTCCTACAATGAGCAGTTCTTC
NA,TRBJ2-7,TRBV3-1/TRBV3-2,TRBD2,CASSKRPHLAGGINEQYF,TGTGCCAGCAGCAAAAGACCGCATCTAGCGGGAGGGATTAACGAGCAGTACTTC
NA,TRBJ2-3,TRBV4-3,NA,CASSQDPWVFGDTQYF,TGCGCCAGCAGCCAAGATCCGTGGGTTTTTGGAGATACGCAGTATTTT
once,TRBJ2-3,TRBV6-5,TRBD2,CASSTGTSGTDTQYF,TGTGCCAGCAGTACAGGGACTAGCGGTACAGATACGCAGTATTTT
NA,TRBJ2-7,TRBV28,NA,CASSLWVYEQYF,TGTGCCAGCAGTTTATGGGTTTACGAGCAGTACTTC
NA,TRBJ2-7,TRBV28,TRBD1,CASSLLQIRGTGGHEQYF,TGTGCCAGCAGTTTATTACAAATTCGCGGGACAGGGGGCCACGAGCAGTACTTC
NA,TRBJ2-2,TRBV7-2,NA,CASSLSYLGELFF,TGTGCCAGCAGCTTATCCTATCTCGGGGAGCTGTTTTTT
NA,TRBJ2-3,TRBV7-2,NA,CASSLGASARGIDTQYF,TGTGCCAGCAGCTTAGGGGCTTCTGCGAGGGGGATAGATACGCAGTATTTT
NA,TRBJ2-1,TRBV5-8,NA,CASSLFLTNNEQFF,TGTGCCAGCAGCTTGTTCCTGACTAACAATGAGCAGTTCTTC
NA,TRBJ1-2,TRBV2,NA,CASNENNYGYTF,TGTGCCAGCAACGAGAATAACTATGGCTACACCTTC
NA,TRBJ1-1,TRBV28,TRBD1,CASRTYHRGISTEAFF,TGTGCCAGCAGAACTTATCACAGGGGTATAAGCACTGAAGCTTTCTTT
NA,TRBJ2-1,TRBV2,NA,CASSRDNEQFF,TGTGCCAGCAGTAGAGACAATGAGCAGTTCTTC